This T cell receptor (beta chain) originates from a study of post-analysis software for immune sequencing data. Whole-study context: The study covered relapsing-remitting, secondary progressive and progressive-relapsing courses of multiple sclerosis. Whole-study results and caveats: Samples from a shared batch, those prepared together, strongly co-clustered by F measure. Controls significantly exceeded multiple sclerosis patients in normalized Chao1 diversity. Included in a set of a few TRBV segments more frequent in patients than controls were TRBV5-6, TRBV5-1 and TRBV20-1.

As regards this clonotype: Its specificity is not known.

Prepared TCR beta cDNA libraries contained unique molecular identifiers. Each sample of about 0.95 to 11 million input T cells yielded roughly 500,000 cDNA molecules, so each molecule approximated one T cell. Using its own MiXCR run on the PCR reads, TCRdb lists one record per CDR3 protein. The sample contains roughly 620,000 distinct CDR3 sequences, roughly 40% of which appear only once. The ends were cut back, 2 bases at V and 0 bases at J, with 2 bases in the middle. The V gene's germline CDR1 is MNHEY and CDR2 SMNVEV (reference sequence). This CDR3 region has 13 residues. The sequence was collected from a girl aged 5-17 years with multiple sclerosis. The source material was blood. This chain links TRBV27 with TRBJ1-3; D call uncertain. DNA for the CDR3: TGTGCCAGCAGTTTAATCTCTGGAAACACCATATATTTT. It yields the protein CASSLISGNTIYF.